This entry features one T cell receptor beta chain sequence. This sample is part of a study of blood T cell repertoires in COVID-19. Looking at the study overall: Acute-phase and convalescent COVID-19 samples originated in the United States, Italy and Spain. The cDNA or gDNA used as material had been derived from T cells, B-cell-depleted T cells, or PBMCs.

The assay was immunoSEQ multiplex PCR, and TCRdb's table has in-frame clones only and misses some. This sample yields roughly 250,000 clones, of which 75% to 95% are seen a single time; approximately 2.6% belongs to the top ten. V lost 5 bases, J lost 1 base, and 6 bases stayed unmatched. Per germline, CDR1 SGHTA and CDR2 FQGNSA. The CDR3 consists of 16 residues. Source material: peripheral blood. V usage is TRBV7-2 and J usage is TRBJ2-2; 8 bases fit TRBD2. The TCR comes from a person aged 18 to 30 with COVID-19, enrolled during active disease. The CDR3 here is CASSLVAGRNTGELFF. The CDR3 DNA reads TGTGCCAGCAGCCTCGTAGCGGGAAGGAACACCGGGGAGCTGTTTTTT. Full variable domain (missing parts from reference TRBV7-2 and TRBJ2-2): GAGVSQSPSNKVTEKGKDVELRCDPISGHTALYWYRQSLGQGLEFLIYFQGNSAPDKSGLPSDRFSAERTGGSVSTLTIQRTQQEDSAVYLCASSLVAGRNTGELFFGEGSRLTVL.